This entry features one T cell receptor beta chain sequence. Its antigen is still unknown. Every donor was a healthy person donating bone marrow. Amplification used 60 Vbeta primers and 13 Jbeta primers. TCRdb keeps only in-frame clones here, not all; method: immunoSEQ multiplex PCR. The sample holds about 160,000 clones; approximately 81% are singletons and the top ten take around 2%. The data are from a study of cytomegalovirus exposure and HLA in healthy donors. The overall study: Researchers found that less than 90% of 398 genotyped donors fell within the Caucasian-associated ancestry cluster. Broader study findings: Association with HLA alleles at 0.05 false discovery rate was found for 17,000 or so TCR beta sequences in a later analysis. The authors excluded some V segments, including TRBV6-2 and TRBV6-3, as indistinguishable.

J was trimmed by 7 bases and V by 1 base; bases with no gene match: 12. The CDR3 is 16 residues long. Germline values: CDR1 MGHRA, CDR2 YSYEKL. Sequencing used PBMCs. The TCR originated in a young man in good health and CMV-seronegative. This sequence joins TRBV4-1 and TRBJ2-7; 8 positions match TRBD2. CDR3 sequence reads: CASSQGPQAGVHEQYF. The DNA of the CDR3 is TGCGCCAGCAGCCAAGGGCCGCAAGCGGGAGTCCATGAGCAGTACTTC.